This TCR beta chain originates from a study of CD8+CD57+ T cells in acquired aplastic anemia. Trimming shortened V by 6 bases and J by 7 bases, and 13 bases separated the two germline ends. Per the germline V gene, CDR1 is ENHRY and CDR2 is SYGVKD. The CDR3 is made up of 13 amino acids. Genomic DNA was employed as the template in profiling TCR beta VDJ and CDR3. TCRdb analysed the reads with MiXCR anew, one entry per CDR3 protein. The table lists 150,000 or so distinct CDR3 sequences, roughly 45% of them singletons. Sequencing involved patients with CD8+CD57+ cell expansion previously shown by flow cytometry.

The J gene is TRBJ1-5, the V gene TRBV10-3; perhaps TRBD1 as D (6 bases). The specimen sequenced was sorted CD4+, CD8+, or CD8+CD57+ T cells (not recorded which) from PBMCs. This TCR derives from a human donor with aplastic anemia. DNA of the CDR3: TGTGCCATCAGCACAGGGCAAGCGCAGCCCCAGCATTTT. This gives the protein CAISTGQAQPQHF.